This T cell receptor beta chain originates from a study of T cell responses to AZD1222 COVID-19 vaccine. Profiled with immunoSEQ multiplex PCR; TCRdb holds only in-frame clones, not every one. The sample holds more than 90,000 clones; about 88% are singletons and the top ten take about 17%. Findings and limits, study-wide: Most donors were white British and more were female, and clonal diversity was possibly underestimated.

To note about this clone: The antigen remains unidentified. One end of the junction does not line up with germline, which may come from a read error.

The CDR3 contains 13 residues. The germline gives CDR1 SGHRS, CDR2 YFSETQ. The origin of this receptor is an adult in good health. The source material was peripheral blood, sampled on day 0 of AZD1222 vaccination. This rearrangement joins TRBV5-1 to TRBJ2-1; D gene uncertain. Here the CDR3 DNA reads TGCGCCAGCAGCTTCGATACCTACGATGAGCAGTTCTTC. It is translated as CASSFDTYDEQFF.